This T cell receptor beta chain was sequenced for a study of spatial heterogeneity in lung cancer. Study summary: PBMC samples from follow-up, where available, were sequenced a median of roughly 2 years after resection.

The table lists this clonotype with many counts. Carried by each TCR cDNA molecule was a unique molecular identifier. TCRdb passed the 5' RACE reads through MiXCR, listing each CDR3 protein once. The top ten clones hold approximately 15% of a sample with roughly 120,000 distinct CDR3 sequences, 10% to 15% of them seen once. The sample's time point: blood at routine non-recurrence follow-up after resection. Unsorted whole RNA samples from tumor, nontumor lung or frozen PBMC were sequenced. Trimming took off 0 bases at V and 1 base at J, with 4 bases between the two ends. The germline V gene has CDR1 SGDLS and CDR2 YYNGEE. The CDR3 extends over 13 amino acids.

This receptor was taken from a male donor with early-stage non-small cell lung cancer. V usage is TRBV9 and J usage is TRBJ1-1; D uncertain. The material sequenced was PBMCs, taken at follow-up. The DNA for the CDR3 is TGTGCCAGCAGCGTAGCATGGAACACTGAAGCTTTCTTT. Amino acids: CASSVAWNTEAFF.